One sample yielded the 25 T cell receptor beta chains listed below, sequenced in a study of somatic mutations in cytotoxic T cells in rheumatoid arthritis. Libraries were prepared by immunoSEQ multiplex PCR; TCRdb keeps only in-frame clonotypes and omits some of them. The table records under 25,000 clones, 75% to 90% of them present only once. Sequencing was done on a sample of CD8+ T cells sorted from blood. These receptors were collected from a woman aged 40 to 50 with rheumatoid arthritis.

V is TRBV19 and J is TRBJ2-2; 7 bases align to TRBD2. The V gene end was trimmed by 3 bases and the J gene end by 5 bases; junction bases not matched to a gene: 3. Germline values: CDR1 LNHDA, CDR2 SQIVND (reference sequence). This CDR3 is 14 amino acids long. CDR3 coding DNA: TGTGCCAGTAGTATTGAGCGGGGAACCGGGGAGCTGTTTTTT. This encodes CASSIERGTGELFF.

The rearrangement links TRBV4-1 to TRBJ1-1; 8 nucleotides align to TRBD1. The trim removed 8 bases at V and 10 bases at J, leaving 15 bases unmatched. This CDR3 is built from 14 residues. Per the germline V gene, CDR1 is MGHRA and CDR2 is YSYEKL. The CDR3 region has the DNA TGCGCCAGCGTAAACCAGGGGGCTAAAGTCGTAGCTTTCTTT. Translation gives CASVNQGAKVVAFF.

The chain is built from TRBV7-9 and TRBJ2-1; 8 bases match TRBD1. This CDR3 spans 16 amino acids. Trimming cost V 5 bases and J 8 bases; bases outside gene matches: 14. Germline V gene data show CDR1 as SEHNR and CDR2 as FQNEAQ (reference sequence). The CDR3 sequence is CASSNPGQVTTYEQFF. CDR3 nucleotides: TGTGCCAGCAGCAACCCGGGACAGGTCACTACATATGAGCAGTTCTTC.

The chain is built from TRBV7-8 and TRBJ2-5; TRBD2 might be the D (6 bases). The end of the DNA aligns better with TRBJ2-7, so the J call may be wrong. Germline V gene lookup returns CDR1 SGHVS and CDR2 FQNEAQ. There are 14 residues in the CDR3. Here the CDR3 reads CASSLGGTGYEQYF. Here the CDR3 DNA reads TGTGCCAGCAGCTTGGGCGGGACGGGCTACGAGCAGTACTTC.

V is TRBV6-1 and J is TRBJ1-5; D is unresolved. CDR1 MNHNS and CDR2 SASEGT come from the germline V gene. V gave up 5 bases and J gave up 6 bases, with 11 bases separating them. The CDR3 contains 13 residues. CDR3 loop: CASSPLAGQPQHF. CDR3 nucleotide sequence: TGTGCCAGCAGTCCCCTCGCGGGTCAGCCCCAGCATTTT.

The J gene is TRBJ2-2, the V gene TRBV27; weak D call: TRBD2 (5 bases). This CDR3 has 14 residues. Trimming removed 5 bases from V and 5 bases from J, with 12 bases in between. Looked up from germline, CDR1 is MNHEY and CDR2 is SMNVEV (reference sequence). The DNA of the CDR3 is TGTGCCAGCAGTCCTCACAGCGGAACCGGGGAGCTGTTTTTT. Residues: CASSPHSGTGELFF.

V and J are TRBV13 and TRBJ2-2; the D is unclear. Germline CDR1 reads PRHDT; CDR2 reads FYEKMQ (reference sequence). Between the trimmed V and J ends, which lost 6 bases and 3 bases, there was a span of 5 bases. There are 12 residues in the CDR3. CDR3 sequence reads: CASRRDTGELFF. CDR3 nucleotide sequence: TGTGCCAGCAGACGGGACACCGGGGAGCTGTTTTTT.

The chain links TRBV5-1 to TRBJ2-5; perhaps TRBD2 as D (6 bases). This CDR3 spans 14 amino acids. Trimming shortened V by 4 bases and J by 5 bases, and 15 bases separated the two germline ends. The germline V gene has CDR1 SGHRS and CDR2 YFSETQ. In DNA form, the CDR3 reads TGCGCCAGCAGCGCCGGAGGGCTGGCGGAGACCCAGTACTTC. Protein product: CASSAGGLAETQYF.

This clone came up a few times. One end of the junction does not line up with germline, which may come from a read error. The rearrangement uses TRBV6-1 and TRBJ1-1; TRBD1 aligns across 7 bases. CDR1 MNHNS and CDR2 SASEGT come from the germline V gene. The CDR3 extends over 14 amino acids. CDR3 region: CASSEDEEGAKAIF. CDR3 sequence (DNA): TGTGCCAGCAGTGAAGACGAGGAGGGGGCAAAGGCGATCTTT.

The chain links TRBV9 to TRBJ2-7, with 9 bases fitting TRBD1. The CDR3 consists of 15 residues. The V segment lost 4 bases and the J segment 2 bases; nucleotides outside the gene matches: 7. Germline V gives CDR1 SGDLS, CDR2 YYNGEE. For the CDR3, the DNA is TGTGCCAGCAGCCCCACGGGGACAGGGACCTACGAGCAGTACTTC. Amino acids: CASSPTGTGTYEQYF. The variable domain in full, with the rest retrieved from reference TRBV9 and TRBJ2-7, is DSGVTQTPKHLITATGQRVTLRCSPRSGDLSVYWYQQSLDQGLQFLIQYYNGEERAKGNILERFSAQQFPDLHSELNLSSLELGDSALYFCASSPTGTGTYEQYFGPGTRLTVT.

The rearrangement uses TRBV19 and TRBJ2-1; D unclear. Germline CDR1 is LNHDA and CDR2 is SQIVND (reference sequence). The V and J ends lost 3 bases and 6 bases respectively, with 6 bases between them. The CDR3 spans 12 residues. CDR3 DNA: TGTGCCAGTAGTATTGGGCCCAATGAGCAGTTCTTC. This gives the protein CASSIGPNEQFF.

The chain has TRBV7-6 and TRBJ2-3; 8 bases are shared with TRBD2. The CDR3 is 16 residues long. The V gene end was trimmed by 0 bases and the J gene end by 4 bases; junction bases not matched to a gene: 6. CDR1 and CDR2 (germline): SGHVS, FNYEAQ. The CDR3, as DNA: TGTGCCAGCAGCTTAGCAGCCGGGACTAGTGCAGATACGCAGTATTTT. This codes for CASSLAAGTSADTQYF.

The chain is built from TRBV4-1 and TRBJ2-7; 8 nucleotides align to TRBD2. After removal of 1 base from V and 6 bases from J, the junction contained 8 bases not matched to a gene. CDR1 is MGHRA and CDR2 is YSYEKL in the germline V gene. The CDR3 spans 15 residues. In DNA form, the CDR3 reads TGCGCCAGCAGCCAAGCGGGGGCGGGAGGTAGCGAGCAGTACTTC. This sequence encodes CASSQAGAGGSEQYF.

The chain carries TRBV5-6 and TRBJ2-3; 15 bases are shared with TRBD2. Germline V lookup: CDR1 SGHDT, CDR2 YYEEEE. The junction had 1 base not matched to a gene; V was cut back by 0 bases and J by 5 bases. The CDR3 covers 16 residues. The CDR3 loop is CASSLAGLAGGDTQYF. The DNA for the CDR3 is TGTGCCAGCAGCTTGGCGGGACTAGCGGGAGGAGATACGCAGTATTTT.

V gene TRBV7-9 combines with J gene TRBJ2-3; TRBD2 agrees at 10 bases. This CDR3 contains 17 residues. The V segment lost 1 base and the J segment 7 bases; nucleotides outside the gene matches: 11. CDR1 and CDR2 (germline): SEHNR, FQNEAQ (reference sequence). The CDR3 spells CASSLGSSSGGANTQYF. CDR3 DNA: TGTGCCAGCAGCTTAGGATCATCCAGCGGGGGGGCCAATACGCAGTATTTT.

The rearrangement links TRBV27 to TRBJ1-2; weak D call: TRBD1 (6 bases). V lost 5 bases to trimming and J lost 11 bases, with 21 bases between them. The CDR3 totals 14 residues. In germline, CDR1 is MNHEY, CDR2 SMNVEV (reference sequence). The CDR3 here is CASSPLQGDDGYTF. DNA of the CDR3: TGTGCCAGCAGTCCACTACAGGGAGACGACGGTTACACCTTC.

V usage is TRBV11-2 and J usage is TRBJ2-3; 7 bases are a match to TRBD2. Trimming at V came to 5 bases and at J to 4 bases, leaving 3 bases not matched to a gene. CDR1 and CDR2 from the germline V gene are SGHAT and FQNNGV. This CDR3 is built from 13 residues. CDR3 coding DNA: TGTGCCAGCAGCCGCGGGAGTCCAGATACGCAGTATTTT. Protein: CASSRGSPDTQYF.

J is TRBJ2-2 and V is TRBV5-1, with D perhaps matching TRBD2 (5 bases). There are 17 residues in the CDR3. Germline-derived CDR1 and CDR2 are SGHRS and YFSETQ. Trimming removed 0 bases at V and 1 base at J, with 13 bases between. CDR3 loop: CASSLVAVGVNTGELFF. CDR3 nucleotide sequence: TGCGCCAGCAGCTTGGTGGCCGTCGGGGTGAACACCGGGGAGCTGTTTTTT.

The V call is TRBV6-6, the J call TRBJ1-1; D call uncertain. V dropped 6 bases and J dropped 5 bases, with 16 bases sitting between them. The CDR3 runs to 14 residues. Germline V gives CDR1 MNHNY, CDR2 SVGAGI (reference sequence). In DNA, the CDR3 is TGTGCCAGCAGCCCGGGAGTCCGGAAAACTGAAGCTTTCTTT. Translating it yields CASSPGVRKTEAFF.

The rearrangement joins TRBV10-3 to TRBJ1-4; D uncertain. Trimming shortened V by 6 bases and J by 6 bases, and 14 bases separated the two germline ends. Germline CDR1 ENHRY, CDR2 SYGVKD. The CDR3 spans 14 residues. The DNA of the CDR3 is TGTGCCATCAGAGTAGACAACAACGATGAAAAACTGTTTTTT. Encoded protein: CAIRVDNNDEKLFF.

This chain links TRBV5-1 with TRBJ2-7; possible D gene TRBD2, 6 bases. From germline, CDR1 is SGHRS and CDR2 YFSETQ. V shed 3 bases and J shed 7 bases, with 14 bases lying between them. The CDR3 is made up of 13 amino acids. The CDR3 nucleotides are TGCGCCAGCAGCTGGGGGGACCGAGTAGAGCAGTACTTC. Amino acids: CASSWGDRVEQYF.

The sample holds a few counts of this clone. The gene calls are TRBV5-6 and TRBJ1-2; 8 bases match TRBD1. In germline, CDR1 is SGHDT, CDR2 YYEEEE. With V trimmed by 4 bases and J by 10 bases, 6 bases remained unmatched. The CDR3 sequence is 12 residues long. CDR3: CASSPPTGDYTF. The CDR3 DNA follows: TGTGCCAGCAGCCCACCGACAGGGGACTACACCTTC.

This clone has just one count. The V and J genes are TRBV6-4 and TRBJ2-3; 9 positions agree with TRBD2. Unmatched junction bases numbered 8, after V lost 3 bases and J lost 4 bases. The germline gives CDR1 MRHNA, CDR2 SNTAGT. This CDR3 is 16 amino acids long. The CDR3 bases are TGTGCCAGCAGTGAAGGAGGGAGCGGGGGGTCAGATACGCAGTATTTT. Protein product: CASSEGGSGGSDTQYF.

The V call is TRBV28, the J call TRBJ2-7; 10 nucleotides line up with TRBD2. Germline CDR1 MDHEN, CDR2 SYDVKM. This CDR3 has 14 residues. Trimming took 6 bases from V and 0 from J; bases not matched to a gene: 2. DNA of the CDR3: TGTGCCAGCAGGCTAGCGGGAGTCTCCTACGAGCAGTACTTC. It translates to CASRLAGVSYEQYF.

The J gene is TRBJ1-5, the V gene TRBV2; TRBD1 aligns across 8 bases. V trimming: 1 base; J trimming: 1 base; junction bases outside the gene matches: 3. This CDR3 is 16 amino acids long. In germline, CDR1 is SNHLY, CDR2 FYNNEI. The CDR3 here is CASSEVGQGSNQPQHF. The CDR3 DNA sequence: TGTGCCAGCAGTGAAGTCGGACAGGGAAGCAATCAGCCCCAGCATTTT.